This TCR beta chain is drawn from a study of CD8+ T cells in alopecia areata. Documented treatment: oral pan-JAK inhibitor, 5-10 mg twice daily. RNA was isolated and reverse transcribed to cDNA, the sequencing template. Clones were read by immunoSEQ multiplex PCR, and TCRdb kept only the in-frame ones, dropping some. The sample consists of tens of thousands of clones, just over 70% of them appearing once. The receptor comes from a human donor with alopecia areata. Material: CD8+ T cells sorted from blood, obtained at approximately week 42, from a patient treated with tofacitinib.

As DNA, the CDR3 is TGTGCCAGCAGTCCGCCGGGCCGGAGAAATCAGCCCCAGCATTTT. Its protein is CASSPPGRRNQPQHF. The rearrangement uses TRBV5-8 and TRBJ1-5; no definite D call. Trimming took off 5 bases at V and 4 bases at J, with 16 bases between the two ends. There are 15 residues in the CDR3. Germline V gives CDR1 SGHTS, CDR2 YDEGEE.